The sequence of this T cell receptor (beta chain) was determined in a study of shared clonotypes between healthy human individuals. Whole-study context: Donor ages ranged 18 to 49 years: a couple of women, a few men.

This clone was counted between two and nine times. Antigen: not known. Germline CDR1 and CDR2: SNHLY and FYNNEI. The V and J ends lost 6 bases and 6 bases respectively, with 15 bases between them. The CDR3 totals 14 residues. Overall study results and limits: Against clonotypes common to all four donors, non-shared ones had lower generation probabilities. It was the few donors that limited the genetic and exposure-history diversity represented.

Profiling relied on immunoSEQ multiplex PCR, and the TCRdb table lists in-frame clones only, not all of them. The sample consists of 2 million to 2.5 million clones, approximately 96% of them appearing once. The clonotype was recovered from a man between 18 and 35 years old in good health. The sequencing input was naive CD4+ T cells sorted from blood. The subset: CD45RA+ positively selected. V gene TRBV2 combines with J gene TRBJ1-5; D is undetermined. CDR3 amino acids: CASRADPGSQPQHF. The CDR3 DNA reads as TGTGCCAGCAGGGCCGACCCTGGGAGTCAGCCCCAGCATTTT.